These 5 T cell receptor beta chains came from one sample sequenced in a study of T cells after yellow fever vaccination. TCRdb analysed the 5' RACE reads with MiXCR anew, one entry per CDR3 protein. This sample has around 320,000 distinct CDR3 sequences, with around 4.3% found just once. The starting material was PBMCs, obtained 15 days after the yellow fever booster vaccination. The source is a man between 18 and 35 years old who received the YFV17D yellow fever vaccine.

This clonotype showed up many times. The chain has TRBV4-3 and TRBJ2-7; 10 bases agree with TRBD1. The V and J ends lost 1 base and 6 bases, in that order; junction bases with no gene match: 6. The CDR3 is 15 amino acids. Germline-derived CDR1 and CDR2 are LGHNA and YSLEER. CDR3 nucleotide sequence: TGCGCCAGCAGCCAAGGACAGGGGGCTTGGGTCGAGCAGTACTTC. Its protein product is CASSQGQGAWVEQYF.

This clonotype was detected ten times or more. V usage is TRBV6-5 and J usage is TRBJ2-7, with D possibly being TRBD1 (6 bases). V gave up 6 bases and J gave up 3 bases, with 21 bases separating them. The germline gives CDR1 MNHEY, CDR2 SVGAGI. The CDR3 has 16 residues. CDR3 nucleotides: TGTGCCAGCAGCCCCCGCCAAACAGGGTTAGACTACGAGCAGTACTTC. It yields the protein CASSPRQTGLDYEQYF.

The chain uses TRBV7-2 and TRBJ2-7; either TRBD1 or TRBD2 may supply D (5 bases each). This CDR3 comprises 14 residues. The germline V and J ends were trimmed by 7 bases and 5 bases, with 18 bases remaining between them. Per germline, CDR1 SGHTA and CDR2 FQGNSA. The CDR3 here is CASTWGPSNDEQYF. The DNA for the CDR3 is TGTGCCAGCACCTGGGGACCGTCTAATGACGAGCAGTACTTC.

This clonotype has ten or more counts. V and J are TRBV6-5 and TRBJ2-5; weak D call: TRBD2 (6 bases). The germline V and J ends were trimmed by 2 bases and 5 bases, with 9 bases remaining between them. The CDR3 has 13 residues. The germline CDR1 and CDR2 sequences are MNHEY and SVGAGI. CDR3 sequence reads: CASSYAGGETQYF. The CDR3 nucleotides read TGTGCCAGCAGTTACGCTGGGGGGGAGACCCAGTACTTC.

The V call is TRBV5-1, the J call TRBJ2-1, with D unclear. Per germline, CDR1 SGHRS and CDR2 YFSETQ. V was cut by 4 bases and J by 0 bases, with 11 bases left in between. The CDR3 is 15 residues long. CDR3 DNA sequence: TGCGCCAGCAGCCCGGTTTTAAACTCCTACAATGAGCAGTTCTTC. Its protein is CASSPVLNSYNEQFF.